The 29 T cell receptor beta chains below were found in one sample sequenced in a study of Ad26.COV2.S vaccination and SARS-CoV-2 variants. The treatment: about 20 received Ad26.COV2.S at low or high dose, single or two shots; about 5 received placebo; per-sample allocation not given. Specimen acquisition occurred on day 63 following the initial vaccine or placebo injection. Only in-frame clones appear in the TCRdb table, and some are missing; sequencing was by immunoSEQ multiplex PCR. The table includes hundreds of thousands of clones, about nine tenths detected once. Sequenced here: peripheral blood, sampled in a trial of Ad26.COV2.S vaccine versus placebo. The receptors shown here come from a person aged 18-65 years who received the Ad26.COV2.S COVID-19 vaccine or a placebo.

In this sample, this clone turned up once. The chain has TRBV9 and TRBJ2-7, with 10 bases that match TRBD2. From germline, CDR1 is SGDLS and CDR2 YYNGEE. V gave up 0 bases and J gave up 5 bases; unmatched junction bases: 8. The CDR3 consists of 16 residues. CDR3: CASSVGAGGPFDEQYF. In DNA, the CDR3 is TGTGCCAGCAGCGTAGGAGCGGGGGGGCCGTTCGACGAGCAGTACTTC.

This chain joins TRBV11-1 and TRBJ2-1; tentative D call: TRBD1 (6 bases). V lost 6 bases, J lost 5 bases, and 11 bases lay in between. Germline loops: CDR1 SGHAT, CDR2 FQDESV (reference sequence). The length of the CDR3 is 13 residues. As DNA, the CDR3 is TGTGCCAGCAGGTCCGGACAGCACAATGAGCAGTTCTTC. As protein: CASRSGQHNEQFF. Complete variable domain (other parts from reference TRBV11-1 and TRBJ2-1): EAEVAQSPRYKITEKSQAVAFWCDPISGHATLYWYRQILGQGPELLVQFQDESVVDDSQLPKDRFSAERLKGVDSTLKIQPAELGDSAMYLCASRSGQHNEQFFGPGTRLTVL.

This chain uses TRBV5-5 with TRBJ1-4; D gene ambiguous. Trimming left V 4 bases short and J 8 bases short, with 18 bases between. Germline V CDR1 and CDR2: SGHKS, YYEKEE (reference sequence). The CDR3 runs 15 residues. The CDR3 spells CASSPNEGGLEKLFF. In DNA form, the CDR3 reads TGTGCCAGCAGCCCCAATGAGGGTGGGCTAGAAAAACTGTTTTTT. Full variable domain (outside the CDR3, taken from reference TRBV5-5 and TRBJ1-4): DAGVTQSPTHLIKTRGQQVTLRCSPISGHKSVSWYQQVLGQGPQFIFQYYEKEERGRGNFPDRFSARQFPNYSSELNVNALLLGDSALYLCASSPNEGGLEKLFFGSGTQLSVL.

This rearrangement joins TRBV19 to TRBJ1-5, with 11 bases fitting TRBD1. Germline loops: CDR1 LNHDA, CDR2 SQIVND (reference sequence). V shed 5 bases, J shed 5 bases, and the junction held 2 bases outside the gene matches. This CDR3 has 14 amino acids. The CDR3 nucleotides are TGTGCCAGTAGTGGACAGGGGGCCGATCAGCCCCAGCATTTT. This encodes CASSGQGADQPQHF.

This clone occurred a few times. The J gene is TRBJ2-3, the V gene TRBV7-8, with a tentative D call TRBD2 (5 bases). Germline loops: CDR1 SGHVS, CDR2 FQNEAQ. V gave up 7 bases and J gave up 2 bases, with 13 bases separating them. The CDR3 runs to 14 residues. CDR3 region: CASIQDSNTDTQYF. The CDR3 nucleotides read TGTGCCAGCATTCAGGACTCCAACACAGATACGCAGTATTTT.

The rearrangement uses TRBV11-2 and TRBJ1-2; possible D gene TRBD1, 6 bases. V was clipped by 5 bases and J by 4 bases, with 17 bases between them. Germline CDR1 SGHAT, CDR2 FQNNGV. This CDR3 is built from 15 residues. CDR3 loop: CASSPVRGTPYGYTF. Here the CDR3 DNA reads TGTGCCAGCAGCCCCGTCCGGGGGACACCCTATGGCTACACCTTC.

The chain couples TRBV7-3 to TRBJ2-7; TRBD2 matches 7 bases. Germline CDR1 is SGHTA and CDR2 is FQGTGA. The CDR3 consists of 15 residues. V was clipped by 1 base and J by 4 bases; unmatched bases: 7. CDR3 amino acids: CASSLRAGREYEQYF. The CDR3 DNA is TGTGCCAGCAGCTTAAGGGCAGGGCGGGAGTACGAGCAGTACTTC.

V usage is TRBV5-1 and J usage is TRBJ1-2; TRBD1 matches 9 bases. V dropped 0 bases and J dropped 4; count of bases not matched to a gene: 7. CDR1 is SGHRS and CDR2 is YFSETQ in the germline V gene. This CDR3 has 16 amino acids. CDR3 DNA: TGCGCCAGCAGCTTGGGTATAGGGACAGGGATCTATGGCTACACCTTC. Encoded protein: CASSLGIGTGIYGYTF.

V is TRBV28 and J is TRBJ1-2, with 7 bases identical to TRBD1. The V gene's germline CDR1 is MDHEN and CDR2 SYDVKM. V gave up 5 bases and J gave up 7 bases; unmatched junction bases: 16. The length of the CDR3 is 16 residues. The CDR3 sequence: CASSLKPDRAGFGYTF. The CDR3 region has the DNA TGTGCCAGCAGTCTAAAGCCAGACAGGGCGGGTTTTGGCTACACCTTC.

This clone was detected only once. The gene calls are TRBV18 and TRBJ1-1; D uncertain. The CDR3 length is 15 residues. The V end was cut by 1 base, the J end by 6 bases, with 15 bases between. Germline V gene data show CDR1 as KGHSH and CDR2 as LQKENI. The CDR3 nucleotides read TGTGCCAGCTCACCACGCGCAGTTGTGCCCCCTGAAGCTTTCTTT. It specifies CASSPRAVVPPEAFF.

The V and J genes are TRBV5-4 and TRBJ1-1, with 8 bases matching TRBD1. CDR1 and CDR2 (germline): SGHNT, YYREEE (reference sequence). The V and J ends lost 4 bases and 0 bases, in that order; junction bases with no gene match: 2. The CDR3 extends over 14 amino acids. The CDR3 bases are TGTGCCAGCAGCAGGGACAGGATGAACACTGAAGCTTTCTTT. Its protein is CASSRDRMNTEAFF.

This chain joins TRBV11-3 and TRBJ2-7; 8 bases are shared with TRBD1. Germline trimming cut 5 bases from V and 4 bases from J; bases unmatched to any gene: 1. CDR3 length: 12 residues. Germline V gene lookup returns CDR1 SGHNT and CDR2 YENEEA. Here the CDR3 DNA reads TGTGCCAGCAGCGGACAGGGTTACGAGCAGTACTTC. Translating it yields CASSGQGYEQYF.

This clone was recorded only once. The chain couples TRBV5-1 to TRBJ2-3; perhaps D is TRBD1 or TRBD2 (5 bases each). This CDR3 comprises 15 residues. CDR1 is SGHRS, CDR2 YFSETQ, per germline. V was trimmed by 0 bases and J by 3 bases, leaving 11 bases between them. CDR3 in amino acids: CASSLAGAYTDTQYF. The DNA for the CDR3 is TGCGCCAGCAGCTTGGCCGGGGCCTATACAGATACGCAGTATTTT.

V and J are TRBV7-2 and TRBJ2-7, with 7 bases lining up with TRBD1. The CDR3 consists of 14 residues. The V gene end was trimmed by 4 bases and the J gene end by 2 bases; junction bases not matched to a gene: 5. Germline assignment: CDR1 SGHTA and CDR2 FQGNSA. CDR3 in amino acids: CASSSWTGPYEQYF. As DNA, the CDR3 is TGTGCCAGCAGCTCATGGACAGGACCCTACGAGCAGTACTTC.

The rearrangement links TRBV7-2 to TRBJ2-2; D unresolved. With 1 base removed from V and 3 bases from J, the gap between germline ends came to 9 bases. The CDR3 has 15 amino acids. CDR1 SGHTA and CDR2 FQGNSA come from the germline V gene. Here the CDR3 DNA reads TGTGCCAGCAGCTTAGGCCTACATCACACCGGGGAGCTGTTTTTT. It translates to CASSLGLHHTGELFF.

This chain joins TRBV7-8 and TRBJ2-1; D is possibly TRBD2 (7 bases). V was shortened by 3 bases and J by 8 bases, with 17 bases between the two germline ends. Germline lookup yields CDR1 SGHVS and CDR2 FQNEAQ. This CDR3 is built from 15 residues. Written as DNA, the CDR3 is TGTGCCAGCAGCTTCGGGGGGCCCTCGTCGGATGAGCAGTTCTTC. Amino acids: CASSFGGPSSDEQFF.

The CDR3 sequence is CASSSRQGAQETQYF. The CDR3 coding sequence is TGCGCCAGCAGCTCCCGACAGGGGGCCCAAGAGACCCAGTACTTC. The chain joins TRBV4-1 to TRBJ2-5; 10 bases agree with TRBD1. Germline V gives CDR1 MGHRA, CDR2 YSYEKL. The CDR3 totals 15 residues. The V gene end was trimmed by 5 bases and the J gene end by 1 base; junction bases not matched to a gene: 4.

The chain carries TRBV5-6 and TRBJ2-7, with 7 positions matching TRBD2. The length of the CDR3 is 13 residues. Germline V gives CDR1 SGHDT, CDR2 YYEEEE. After removal of 4 bases from V and 0 bases from J, the junction contained 1 base not matched to a gene. CDR3 in amino acids: CASSRDYSYEQYF. In nucleotides, the CDR3 is TGTGCCAGCAGCCGGGACTACTCCTACGAGCAGTACTTC.

The rearrangement links TRBV2 to TRBJ1-4; weak D call: TRBD1 (5 bases). Trimming shortened V by 6 bases and J by 0 bases, and 11 bases separated the two germline ends. The germline V gene encodes CDR1 SNHLY and CDR2 FYNNEI. The CDR3 length is 15 residues. The DNA for the CDR3 is TGTGCCAGCAGCTCTCAGGGTGCAACTAATGAAAAACTGTTTTTT. This sequence encodes CASSSQGATNEKLFF.

This chain joins TRBV29-1 and TRBJ1-5; D remains unclear. The CDR3 consists of 12 residues. Deletions cut 0 bases from V and 9 bases from J, with 9 bases between. In germline, CDR1 is SQVTM, CDR2 ANQGSEA. Written as DNA, the CDR3 is TGCAGCGTTGAAGAGGGAGCGGGGCCCCAGCATTTT. It yields the protein CSVEEGAGPQHF.

The CDR3 spells CASSHGQGAITEAFF. The CDR3 region has the DNA TGTGCCAGCAGCCACGGACAGGGGGCGATTACTGAAGCTTTCTTT. This sequence joins TRBV7-9 and TRBJ1-1, with TRBD1 identical over 11 bases. V shed 5 bases, J shed 5 bases, and the junction held 7 bases outside the gene matches. There are 15 residues in the CDR3. The germline CDR1 and CDR2 sequences are SEHNR and FQNEAQ (reference sequence).

To note about this clone: This sample also contains other DNA sequences that code for the same CDR3. The rearrangement links TRBV20-1 to TRBJ1-1; tentative D call: TRBD1 (6 bases). V was cut by 6 bases and J by 5 bases, with 10 bases left in between. The CDR3 is made up of 11 amino acids. Germline CDR1 and CDR2: DFQATT and SNEGSKA (reference sequence). The DNA of the CDR3 is TGCAGTGCCAGCAGGGGAACTGAAGCTTTCTTT. Translated, it gives CSASRGTEAFF.

This clone has a handful of counts. This rearrangement joins TRBV18 to TRBJ1-5; weak D call: TRBD1 (5 bases). The germline gives CDR1 KGHSH, CDR2 LQKENI. V lost 0 bases and J 11 bases, leaving 17 bases between the germline ends. The CDR3 is 15 residues long. CDR3 sequence: CASSPPGLPVVAQHF. The DNA for the CDR3 is TGTGCCAGCTCACCACCGGGACTCCCAGTCGTGGCCCAGCATTTT.

The table lists this clone with a count of one. The gene calls are TRBV7-9 and TRBJ2-2, with D unclear. CDR1 and CDR2 from the germline V gene are SEHNR and FQNEAQ (reference sequence). The CDR3 loop spans 13 amino acids. V was pared by 5 bases and J by 5 bases, with 9 bases between. The CDR3 reads CASSPPMTGELFF. The CDR3 DNA sequence: TGTGCCAGCAGCCCTCCGATGACCGGGGAGCTGTTTTTT. The variable domain in full, with the rest retrieved from reference TRBV7-9 and TRBJ2-2, is DTGVSQNPRHKITKRGQNVTFRCDPISEHNRLYWYRQTLGQGPEFLTYFQNEAQLEKSRLLSDRFSAERPKGSFSTLEIQRTEQGDSAMYLCASSPPMTGELFFGEGSRLTVL.

The rearrangement joins TRBV7-2 to TRBJ2-7; TRBD2 matches at 8 bases. This CDR3 region has 15 residues. Trimming cost V 3 bases and J 2 bases; bases outside gene matches: 6. Germline V gene sequence: CDR1 SGHTA, CDR2 FQGNSA. DNA for the CDR3: TGTGCCAGCAGCTTGGGGAGCGGGGGTACCTACGAGCAGTACTTC. Protein product: CASSLGSGGTYEQYF.

The chain uses TRBV5-1 and TRBJ1-4, with a possible D match to TRBD1 (5 bases). The V gene lost 6 bases and the J gene lost 4 bases, with 10 bases spanning the gap. The CDR3 has 13 amino acids. CDR1 and CDR2 (germline): SGHRS, YFSETQ. The CDR3 protein is CASKGLNNEKLFF. The CDR3 coding sequence is TGCGCCAGCAAGGGACTGAATAATGAAAAACTGTTTTTT.

The chain couples TRBV6-5 to TRBJ1-4, with 7 bases that match TRBD1. V gave up 4 bases and J gave up 0 bases; unmatched junction bases: 5. The CDR3 totals 16 residues. From germline, CDR1 is MNHEY and CDR2 SVGAGI. The CDR3 region is CASSFGQAATNEKLFF. The CDR3, as DNA: TGTGCCAGCAGTTTCGGACAGGCTGCAACTAATGAAAAACTGTTTTTT.

The chain recombines TRBV4-2 with TRBJ2-5; 9 nucleotides agree with TRBD2. CDR3 size: 15 residues. Germline V gene data show CDR1 as LGHNA and CDR2 as YNFKEQ. V trimming: 0 bases; J trimming: 5 bases; junction bases outside the gene matches: 4. The CDR3 DNA sequence: TGTGCCAGCAGCCAAGATTGGGCGGGGGGGGAGACCCAGTACTTC. This codes for CASSQDWAGGETQYF.

This sequence joins TRBV7-2 and TRBJ1-5, with D perhaps TRBD1 (5 bases). Trimming pared 5 bases from V and 4 bases from J, leaving 15 bases between. This CDR3 spans 15 amino acids. The germline V gene encodes CDR1 SGHTA and CDR2 FQGNSA. The CDR3 region has the DNA TGTGCCAGCAGCCCCGGGACGGCCCGTAATCAGCCCCAGCATTTT. This codes for CASSPGTARNQPQHF.